The TCR beta chain under discussion was sequenced for a study of cytomegalovirus exposure and HLA in healthy donors. Study summary: Prior work identified some 120 million unique TCR beta sequences in roughly 190 million T cells. Around 85 million unique TCR sequences came from HLA-typed donors in an early release. General observations from the study: Later, TCR association rates were found to vary by HLA locus, highest for DRB1 and lowest for HLA-C. TCR beta chains numbering roughly 150 were designated cytomegalovirus-associated.

This PCR relied on a set of 60 Vbeta primers and 13 Jbeta primers. Some clones are missing from TCRdb's copy, which holds only in-frame ones; the method was immunoSEQ multiplex PCR. The sample's table shows 120,000 to 150,000 clones. About this clone itself: The antigen is undetermined.

V was pared by 5 bases and J by 2 bases, with 4 bases of the junction left unmatched. Germline V gene lookup returns CDR1 SEHNR and CDR2 FQNEAQ (reference sequence). The CDR3 runs 14 residues. Sequencing was carried out using PBMCs. The sequence derives from a woman between 18 and 29 years old in good health and CMV-seronegative. V is TRBV7-9 and J is TRBJ2-5, with 8 bases fitting TRBD2. CDR3 in amino acids: CASSASGPQETQYF. The CDR3 bases are TGTGCCAGCAGCGCTAGCGGGCCTCAAGAGACCCAGTACTTC.